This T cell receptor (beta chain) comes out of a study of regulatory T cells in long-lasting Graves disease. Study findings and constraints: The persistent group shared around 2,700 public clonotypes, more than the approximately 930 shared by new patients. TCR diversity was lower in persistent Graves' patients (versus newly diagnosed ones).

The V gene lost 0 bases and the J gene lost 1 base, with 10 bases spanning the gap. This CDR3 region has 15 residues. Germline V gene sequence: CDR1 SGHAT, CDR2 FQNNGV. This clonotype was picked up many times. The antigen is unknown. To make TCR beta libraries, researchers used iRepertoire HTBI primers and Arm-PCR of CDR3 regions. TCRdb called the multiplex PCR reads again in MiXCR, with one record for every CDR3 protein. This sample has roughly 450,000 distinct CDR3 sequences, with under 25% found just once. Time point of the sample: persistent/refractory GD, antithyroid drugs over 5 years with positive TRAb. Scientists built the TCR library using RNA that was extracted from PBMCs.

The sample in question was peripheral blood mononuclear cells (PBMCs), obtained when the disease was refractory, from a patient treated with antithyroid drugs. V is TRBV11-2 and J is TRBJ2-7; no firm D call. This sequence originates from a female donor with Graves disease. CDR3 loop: CASSLDRRRSYEQYF. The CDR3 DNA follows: TGTGCCAGCAGCTTAGATCGGAGACGGTCCTACGAGCAGTACTTC.